This T cell receptor beta chain came from a study of cytomegalovirus exposure and HLA in healthy donors. Study observations and caveats: Cytomegalovirus status, reportedly, was diagnosed with high specificity and sensitivity by the classifier. Most sequenced TCRs were rare (though some public TCRs occurred in many donors).

The CDR3 sequence is 15 residues long. Germline-derived CDR1 and CDR2 are LNHDA and SQIVND (reference sequence). Deletions cut 1 base from V and 3 bases from J, with 10 bases between. A remark on this clone: The antigen remains unidentified.

Profiling relied on immunoSEQ multiplex PCR, and the TCRdb table lists in-frame clones only, not all of them. The sample contains under 250,000 clones, approximately 84% of which appear only once. An approximately 130-subject validation cohort, separate from the approximately 720-subject first cohort, supplied the donors. J is TRBJ1-5 and V is TRBV19, with TRBD1 as a possible D gene (5 bases). This TCR was recovered from a man in his late teens or twenties in good health and CMV-seropositive. Sequenced: PBMCs. Here the CDR3 DNA reads TGTGCCAGTAGTATAGCAGGGTTGGACAATCAGCCCCAGCATTTT. Translation: CASSIAGLDNQPQHF.